This T cell receptor beta chain was documented in a study of T-cell reconstitution after alpha-beta-depleted transplantation in children. The CDR3 is 15 amino acids. CDR1 and CDR2 (germline): SEHNR, FQNEAQ (reference sequence). V lost 3 bases, J lost 6 bases, and 15 bases lay in between. This clonotype was detected only a few times. The TCRbeta library was prepared with unique molecular identifiers. A single record per CDR3 protein comes from TCRdb applying MiXCR to the PCR reads. The sample yields 300,000 to 400,000 distinct CDR3 sequences, 10% to 15% seen once. This material consisted of PBMCs, taken from the stem cell graft. The chain recombines TRBV7-9 with TRBJ2-1; D ambiguous. This clonotype was obtained from a human donor who donated a stem cell graft to a child with Fanconi anemia. CDR3 bases: TGTGCCAGCAGCTTCGGAGATAACACGGGCAATGAGCAGTTCTTC. Encoded protein: CASSFGDNTGNEQFF.